A single sample is the source of the 23 T cell receptor beta chains below, sequenced in a study of OX40 agonist ivuxolimab in advanced cancers. Profiling relied on immunoSEQ multiplex PCR, and the TCRdb table lists in-frame clones only, not all of them. The sample records about 50,000 clones, approximately 71% being singletons. The specimen comprised CD4+ or CD8+ T cells sorted from blood, sampled in a trial of the OX40 agonist ivuxolimab. Every receptor here comes from an adult with an advanced solid tumor such as melanoma, head and neck, liver or kidney cancer.

The rearrangement uses TRBV28 and TRBJ2-7, with D unresolved. This CDR3 spans 12 amino acids. V dropped 11 bases and J dropped 5 bases, with 16 bases sitting between them. Germline V gene sequence: CDR1 MDHEN, CDR2 SYDVKM. The DNA for the CDR3 is TGTGCCTCCAACGGCCGGGCGGACGAGCAGTACTTC. It translates to CASNGRADEQYF. The complete variable domain, with remaining parts taken from reference TRBV28 and TRBJ2-7, reads DVKVTQSSRYLVKRTGEKVFLECVQDMDHENMFWYRQDPGLGLRLIYFSYDVKMKEKGDIPEGYSVSREKKERFSLILESASTNQTSMYLCASNGRADEQYFGPGTRLTVT.

This chain uses TRBV29-1 with TRBJ2-7; 11 positions agree with TRBD1. V was clipped by 0 bases and J by 5 bases; unmatched bases: 6. CDR3 length equals 15 residues. CDR1 is SQVTM, CDR2 ANQGSEA, per germline. This CDR3 is CSVEDRDRGFDEQYF. CDR3 coding DNA: TGCAGCGTTGAAGACCGGGACAGGGGGTTTGACGAGCAGTACTTC.

This clone was found a few times. This rearrangement joins TRBV27 to TRBJ2-6; D ambiguous. CDR1 MNHEY and CDR2 SMNVEV come from the germline V gene (reference sequence). The length of the CDR3 is 16 residues. V gave up 6 bases and J gave up 1 base, with 13 bases separating them. CDR3: CASRGRELSGANVLTF. The CDR3 DNA reads as TGTGCCAGCAGGGGTCGTGAGTTATCTGGGGCCAACGTCCTGACTTTC. Together with reference TRBV27 and TRBJ2-6, the CDR3 gives the full variable domain: EAQVTQNPRYLITVTGKKLTVTCSQNMNHEYMSWYRQDPGLGLRQIYYSMNVEVTDKGDVPEGYKVSRKEKRNFPLILESPSPNQTSLYFCASRGRELSGANVLTFGAGSRLTVL.

This chain joins TRBV11-1 and TRBJ2-5; 12 bases are a match to TRBD2. Per germline, CDR1 SGHAT and CDR2 FQDESV (reference sequence). The CDR3 length is 15 residues. With 2 bases clipped from V and 4 bases from J, the junction kept 2 bases outside the gene matches. The CDR3 sequence is CASSLLGLAGETQYF. The CDR3 nucleotides are TGTGCCAGCAGCTTACTGGGACTAGCGGGAGAGACCCAGTACTTC.

This chain links TRBV7-9 with TRBJ2-7, with D perhaps matching TRBD2 (7 bases). Germline assignment: CDR1 SEHNR and CDR2 FQNEAQ (reference sequence). Trimming stripped 0 bases from V and 3 bases from J, with 18 bases between. The CDR3 has 17 amino acids. CDR3 nucleotide sequence: TGTGCCAGCAGCTTAGCGCCGGGGGGCAGGACTAGCTACGAGCAGTACTTC. Amino acids: CASSLAPGGRTSYEQYF.

CDR3 residues: CASSLAQGGGYEQYF. The CDR3 DNA is TGCGCCAGCAGCTTGGCACAGGGGGGCGGCTACGAGCAGTACTTC. V gene TRBV5-1 combines with J gene TRBJ2-7; TRBD1 agrees at 8 bases. The CDR3 is made up of 15 amino acids. The V segment lost 0 bases and the J segment 3 bases; nucleotides outside the gene matches: 5. The germline V gene has CDR1 SGHRS and CDR2 YFSETQ.

This sequence joins TRBV6-5 and TRBJ2-3; D uncertain. The CDR3 extends over 13 amino acids. Per germline, CDR1 MNHEY and CDR2 SVGAGI. The ends were cut back, 7 bases at V and 3 bases at J, with 11 bases in the middle. CDR3 residues: CASKPTGTDTQYF. The CDR3 region has the DNA TGTGCCAGCAAACCAACTGGAACAGATACGCAGTATTTT.

The chain is built from TRBV7-6 and TRBJ2-1; 12 nucleotides align to TRBD2. The ends lost 5 bases at V and 3 bases at J; junction bases unmatched: 8. This CDR3 is 17 amino acids long. Germline values: CDR1 SGHVS, CDR2 FNYEAQ. The CDR3 loop reads CASSPLRTSGNYNEQFF. CDR3 coding DNA: TGTGCCAGCAGCCCCCTAAGGACTAGCGGGAACTACAATGAGCAGTTCTTC.

The chain carries TRBV7-3 and TRBJ2-2; D not certain. CDR1 and CDR2 (germline): SGHTA, FQGTGA. The V end was cut by 6 bases, the J end by 1 base, with 9 bases between. The length of the CDR3 is 14 residues. The CDR3 loop reads CASRGYLNTGELFF. DNA of the CDR3: TGTGCCAGCAGAGGGTATCTGAACACCGGGGAGCTGTTTTTT.

The rearrangement links TRBV7-2 to TRBJ2-7; TRBD2 agrees at 11 bases. The germline V gene encodes CDR1 SGHTA and CDR2 FQGNSA. V lost 5 bases and J lost 5; bases outside the gene matches: 8. The CDR3 has 15 amino acids. CDR3 in amino acids: CASSASGRRLDEQYF. CDR3 in DNA: TGTGCCAGCAGCGCTAGCGGGAGGCGCCTGGACGAGCAGTACTTC.

The J gene is TRBJ1-5, the V gene TRBV10-3; no reliable D call. CDR1 and CDR2 (germline): ENHRY, SYGVKD. V was pared by 2 bases and J by 3 bases, with 8 bases between. The length of the CDR3 is 14 residues. The CDR3 nucleotides read TGTGCCATCAGTGAGCTACGGAACAATCAGCCCCAGCATTTT. It is translated as CAISELRNNQPQHF.

The chain is built from TRBV29-1 and TRBJ1-6; D unclear. There are 18 residues in the CDR3. The germline gives CDR1 SQVTM, CDR2 ANQGSEA. Trimming stripped 1 base from V and 0 bases from J, with 16 bases between. This chain's CDR3 is CSVEGSPARPSYNSPLHF. CDR3 nucleotides: TGCAGCGTTGAAGGGTCCCCGGCACGACCCTCCTATAATTCACCCCTCCACTTT.

The chain has TRBV11-2 and TRBJ2-5; TRBD1 aligns across 7 bases. CDR1 SGHAT and CDR2 FQNNGV come from the germline V gene. The CDR3 totals 13 residues. V was pared by 3 bases and J by 3 bases, with 1 base of the junction left unmatched. CDR3 amino acids: CASSLGQKETQYF. For the CDR3, the DNA is TGTGCCAGCAGCTTGGGACAGAAAGAGACCCAGTACTTC.

The genes are TRBV6-5 and TRBJ2-3, with 7 positions matching TRBD2. V was clipped by 8 bases and J by 0 bases; unmatched bases: 5. CDR3 length: 14 amino acids. Germline assignment: CDR1 MNHEY and CDR2 SVGAGI. The CDR3 spells CASARRGSTDTQYF. The CDR3 DNA sequence: TGTGCCAGCGCAAGGCGGGGGAGCACAGATACGCAGTATTTT.

The rearrangement joins TRBV6-1 to TRBJ1-4; no reliable D call. V lost 6 bases to trimming and J lost 10 bases, with 21 bases between them. The CDR3 has 15 amino acids. Germline CDR1 reads MNHNS; CDR2 reads SASEGT. The CDR3 coding sequence is TGTGCCAGCAGCCAAAAACCCACGGGGTTTGGAAAACTGTTTTTT. It codes for CASSQKPTGFGKLFF.

The chain uses TRBV6-6 and TRBJ2-1; 10 bases are shared with TRBD2. The CDR3 totals 16 residues. The V gene's germline CDR1 is MNHNY and CDR2 SVGAGI (reference sequence). Losses at the gene ends were 2 bases for V and 6 bases for J; bases not matched to a gene: 7. The CDR3 loop reads CASSYPIAGGPNEQFF. Written as DNA, the CDR3 is TGTGCCAGCAGTTACCCCATAGCGGGAGGTCCCAATGAGCAGTTCTTC.

This clone is a singleton in its sample. The chain is built from TRBV6-5 and TRBJ2-1, with D unresolved. V lost 0 bases, J lost 7 bases, and 10 bases lay in between. The length of the CDR3 is 14 residues. Per germline, CDR1 MNHEY and CDR2 SVGAGI. As DNA, the CDR3 is TGTGCCAGCAGTTACTCTTCCTCAGAAAATGAGCAGTTCTTC. Translation gives CASSYSSSENEQFF.

This chain links TRBV6-6 with TRBJ2-3; D gene ambiguous. This CDR3 is built from 12 residues. CDR1 MNHNY and CDR2 SVGAGI come from the germline V gene (reference sequence). Trimming pared 6 bases from V and 3 bases from J, leaving 7 bases between. The CDR3: CASSYTTDTQYF. The DNA of the CDR3 is TGTGCCAGCAGCTATACTACAGATACGCAGTATTTT.

As concerns this clone: Different DNA sequences within this sample yield the same CDR3. The CDR3 region has the DNA TGTGCCAGCAGTTACTCGACGGCAGGGGTGAACACTGAAGCTTTCTTT. Translation: CASSYSTAGVNTEAFF. The chain joins TRBV6-5 to TRBJ1-1, with D perhaps TRBD1 (6 bases). The CDR3 runs to 16 residues. The V end was cut by 0 bases, the J end by 0 bases, with 11 bases between. Germline V gene data show CDR1 as MNHEY and CDR2 as SVGAGI.

The chain recombines TRBV19 with TRBJ1-5; 7 positions match TRBD1. The CDR3 is 16 residues long. CDR1 LNHDA and CDR2 SQIVND come from the germline V gene (reference sequence). After removal of 5 bases from V and 1 base from J, the junction contained 8 bases not matched to a gene. The CDR3 region is CASSGLTGQSNQPQHF. CDR3 nucleotide sequence: TGTGCCAGTAGTGGTCTAACGGGACAGAGCAATCAGCCCCAGCATTTT.

The rearrangement joins TRBV28 to TRBJ1-3; 9 bases fit TRBD1. V lost 5 bases and J lost 7; bases outside the gene matches: 12. The CDR3 runs 16 residues. CDR1 and CDR2 (germline): MDHEN, SYDVKM. The CDR3 loop reads CASSSTGTGNGNTIYF. CDR3 nucleotide sequence: TGTGCCAGCAGTAGTACAGGGACAGGGAATGGGAACACCATATATTTT.

The gene calls are TRBV30 and TRBJ2-1; 11 nucleotides line up with TRBD2. The germline gives CDR1 GTSNPN, CDR2 SVGIG (reference sequence). V lost 0 bases, J lost 10 bases, and 8 bases stayed unmatched. This CDR3 comprises 15 residues. CDR3 DNA: TGTGCCTGGAGTGTGTTAGCGGGAGGGCCTACCGAGCAGTTCTTC. Its protein product is CAWSVLAGGPTEQFF.

The chain recombines TRBV28 with TRBJ1-2, with a tentative D call TRBD1 (6 bases). Germline V CDR1 and CDR2: MDHEN, SYDVKM. The CDR3 is 15 residues long. V lost 3 bases and J 6 bases, leaving 17 bases between the germline ends. The CDR3 region has the DNA TGTGCCAGCAGTTTCAGTCAGGGGAGGGTCGATGGCTACACCTTC. It encodes CASSFSQGRVDGYTF.